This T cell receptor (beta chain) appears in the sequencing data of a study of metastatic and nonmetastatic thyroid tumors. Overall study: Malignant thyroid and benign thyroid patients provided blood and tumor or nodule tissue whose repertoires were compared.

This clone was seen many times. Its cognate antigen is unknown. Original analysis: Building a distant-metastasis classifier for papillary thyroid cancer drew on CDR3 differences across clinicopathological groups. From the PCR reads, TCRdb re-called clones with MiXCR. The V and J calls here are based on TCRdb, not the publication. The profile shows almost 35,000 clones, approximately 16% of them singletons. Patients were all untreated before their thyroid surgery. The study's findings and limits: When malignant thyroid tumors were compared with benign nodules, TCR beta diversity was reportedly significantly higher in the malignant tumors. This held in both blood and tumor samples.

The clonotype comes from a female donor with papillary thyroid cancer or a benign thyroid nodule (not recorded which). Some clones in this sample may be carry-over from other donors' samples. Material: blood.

CDR3 nucleotide sequence: TGCAGTGCCGACAGGGAGGGGGGCGAGCAGTACTTC. Translating gives CSADREGGEQYF. V and J are TRBV20-1 and TRBJ2-7; possibly TRBD1 or TRBD2 for D (7 bases each). CDR1 is DFQATT, CDR2 SNEGSKA, per germline (reference sequence). V was trimmed by 6 bases and J by 6 bases, leaving 15 bases between them. The CDR3 has 12 residues.